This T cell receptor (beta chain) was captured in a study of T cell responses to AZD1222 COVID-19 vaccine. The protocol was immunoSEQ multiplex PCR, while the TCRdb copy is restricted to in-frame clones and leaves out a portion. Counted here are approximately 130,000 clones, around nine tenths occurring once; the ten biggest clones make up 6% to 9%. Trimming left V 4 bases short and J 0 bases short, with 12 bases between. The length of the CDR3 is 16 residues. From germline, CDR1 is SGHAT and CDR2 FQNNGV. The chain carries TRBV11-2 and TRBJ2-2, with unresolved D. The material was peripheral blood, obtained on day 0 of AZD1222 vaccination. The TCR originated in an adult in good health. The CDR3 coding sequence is TGTGCCAGCAGCTCCAGACGGAAGCCGAACACCGGGGAGCTGTTTTTT. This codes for CASSSRRKPNTGELFF.